A single T cell receptor beta chain is shown here with its context. Its antigen is currently unknown. TCRdb keeps only in-frame clones here, not all; method: immunoSEQ multiplex PCR. The sample contains under 70,000 clones, around four fifths of which appear only once. The germline CDR1 and CDR2 sequences are SGHRS and YFSETQ. The CDR3 extends over 16 amino acids. The V end lost 0 bases, the J end lost 5 bases, and 17 bases lay between the germline ends. The data stem from a study of T cell responses to AZD1222 COVID-19 vaccine. Study outcomes and limitations: Reports say nearly half of spike-specific TCRs go after unmutated variant regions. The peak T cell response came first, and repertoires were sampled only after it. Most donors were white British and more were female, and clonal diversity was possibly underestimated. Vaccine-related CD4 TCRs covered spike, predominating at 160-218 and 743-854.

The V gene is TRBV5-1, the J gene TRBJ1-2; tentatively, D is TRBD1 (5 bases). The sequence was obtained from an adult in good health. This specimen was peripheral blood, taken on day 0 of AZD1222 vaccination. CDR3 residues: CASSLEGTVAAYGYTF. CDR3 sequence (DNA): TGCGCCAGCAGCTTGGAGGGGACGGTGGCCGCTTATGGCTACACCTTC.